Listed below are T cell receptor beta chains from one sample, sequenced in a study of T cells in Graves' hyperthyroidism and ophthalmopathy. TCRdb analysed the multiplex PCR reads with MiXCR anew, one entry per CDR3 protein. The sample records a few hundred thousand distinct CDR3 sequences, about 16% being singletons. Sample: blood. The source is a woman in her 40s with Graves' ophthalmopathy. Both conserved end residues are part of each CDR3. The D gene is left open where the match is weak. Size values are once, few and many counts, or a class for expanded clones, and some rows have none.

TRBJ2-3 TRBD2 TRBV5-1 few TGCGCCAGCAGCTTAGGTAGCGGGGGAGATGGCACAGATACGCAGTATTTT CASSLGSGGDGTDTQYF
TRBJ2-7 . TRBV27 many TGTGCCAGCAGTTGGGGACGCGTCGGGTACGAGCAGTACTTC CASSWGRVGYEQYF
TRBJ2-1 TRBD2 TRBV6-1 . TGTGCCAGCAGTGAGGGTCTTCTGATGGGCGGGGGGGCCAATGAGCAGTTCTTC CASSEGLLMGGGANEQFF
TRBJ1-2 TRBD1 TRBV28 . TGTGCCTCCCACAGGGGGCCGGACTATGGCTACACCTTC CASHRGPDYGYTF
TRBJ2-7 TRBD1 TRBV29-1 many TGCAGCGCCTCCGGGACAGCAATCTACGAGCAGTACTTC CSASGTAIYEQYF
TRBJ1-1 . TRBV5-1 many TGCGCCAGCAGCTTGGATGGGCCGAACACTGAAGCTTTCTTT CASSLDGPNTEAFF
TRBJ2-1 . TRBV7-9 . TGTGCCAGCAGTTCCAAGTACTCGATTCATCGGGAGCAGTTCTTC CASSSKYSIHREQFF
TRBJ2-2 TRBD2 TRBV3-1 many TGTGCCAGCAGCCGACCTAGCGGGGGCCTCGACACCGGGGAGCTGTTTTTT CASSRPSGGLDTGELFF
TRBJ1-2 . TRBV2 many TGTGCCAGCAGTACAGGACAGACCTATGGCTACACCTTC CASSTGQTYGYTF
TRBJ1-2 TRBD1 TRBV20-1 many TGCAGTGCTAGCTTGGACAGGAGCAACTATGGCTACACCTTC CSASLDRSNYGYTF
TRBJ2-3 TRBD2 TRBV15 . TGTGCCACCAGCAGAGATAGCGGGAGGGTTGGCACAGATACGCAGTATTTT CATSRDSGRVGTDTQYF
TRBJ2-5 . TRBV7-2 many TGTGCCAGCAGCCCGACGGGGACCAGCGGCGAGACCCAGTACTTC CASSPTGTSGETQYF
TRBJ2-3 TRBD2 TRBV12-3/TRBV12-4 once TGTGCCAGCAGCCGTGATAAGGAAGCGGGGGCGCGAACAGATACGCAGTATTTT CASSRDKEAGARTDTQYF
TRBJ2-7 TRBD1 TRBV12-3/TRBV12-4 many TGTGCCAGCAGTTCCTTCAGGGGGAACTACGAGCAGTACTTC CASSSFRGNYEQYF
TRBJ1-2 . TRBV7-6 many TGTGCCAGCAGCCCCCGTGGTGGGCTCGGCTACACCTTC CASSPRGGLGYTF
TRBJ2-2 . TRBV24-1 few TGTGCCACCAGTGATTCTGACAGGCCCGCGTCCGGGGAGCTGTTTTTT CATSDSDRPASGELFF
TRBJ2-1 . TRBV29-1 few TGCAGCGTTGATCAGGAGTTAGGGCAGTTCTTC CSVDQELGQFF
TRBJ1-3 TRBD1 TRBV7-3 . TGTGCCAGCAGCTACCCGTGGGACAGGGGGCCGGACACCATATATTTT CASSYPWDRGPDTIYF
TRBJ1-5 TRBD1 TRBV2 few TGTGCCAGCAGTGAAACAGGGGGCAGGAGCAATCAGCCCCAGCATTTT CASSETGGRSNQPQHF
TRBJ1-2 . TRBV12-3/TRBV12-4 many TGTGCCAGCAGGGTGACAGGACCTAACTATGGCTACACCTTC CASRVTGPNYGYTF
TRBJ2-5 . TRBV15 . TGTGCCACCAGCAGAGATCCGGATCTTGAAGAGACCCAGTACTTC CATSRDPDLEETQYF
TRBJ2-7 TRBD2 TRBV28 many TGTGCCAGCACCGACGGATGGGGGAGGGTACCCTACGAGCAGTACTTC CASTDGWGRVPYEQYF
TRBJ1-4 . TRBV2 many TGTGCCAGCAGAAGCTTAGTGGGGGTTTCCGGGAATGAAAAACTGTTTTTT CASRSLVGVSGNEKLFF
TRBJ2-7 TRBD1 TRBV10-1 few TGCGCCAGCAGCCGGGACAGAGCTACTGGGCAGTACTTC CASSRDRATGQYF
TRBJ1-1 TRBD1 TRBV18 . TGTGCCAGCTCACCGACAGGGTCCATTGAAGCTTTCTTT CASSPTGSIEAFF
TRBJ1-1 . TRBV7-8 many TGTGCCAGCAGCTTAGCGCCCGCGAACACTGAAGCTTTCTTT CASSLAPANTEAFF
TRBJ2-1 . TRBV28 many TGTGCCAGCAGTCCGCCTGGTGCGGGGCTCCACAATGAGCAGTTCTTC CASSPPGAGLHNEQFF
TRBJ1-5 TRBD1 TRBV11-2 . TGTGCCAGCAGCTGCAATCCGGGACAGGGCCTTATTTGGGGCAGTCAGCCCCAGCATTTT CASSCNPGQGLIWGSQPQHF
TRBJ1-3 . TRBV4-1 . TGCGCCAGCAGCCAAGATCGCAGCAACTCTGGAAACACCATATATTTT CASSQDRSNSGNTIYF
TRBJ2-1 TRBD2 TRBV12-3/TRBV12-4 many TGTGCCAGCAGTCCCTTAGCGGGGGGCCTGGGTAATGAGCAGTTCTTC CASSPLAGGLGNEQFF
TRBJ1-6 . TRBV7-9 many TGTGCCAGCAGCTTAGTTATCGAGGGTTCACCCCTCCACTTT CASSLVIEGSPLHF
TRBJ1-2 . TRBV28 few TGTGCCAGCAGTTTATTTACAGGTGGCTACACCTTC CASSLFTGGYTF
TRBJ2-1 . TRBV3-1 many TGTGCCAGCAGCCAAGGGTGGACTACGGGCAATGAGCAGTTCTTC CASSQGWTTGNEQFF
TRBJ1-2 . TRBV9 few TGTGCCAGCAGCTCCCACGGGCGGGGTAACTATGGCTACACCTTC CASSSHGRGNYGYTF
TRBJ1-3 TRBD1 TRBV30 many TGTGCCTGGGCCAGGACAGGGAGAGGAAACACCATATATTTT CAWARTGRGNTIYF
TRBJ2-4 TRBD2 TRBV27 . TGTGCCAGCAGTCCCCATCTTCGGACTAGCGGGCTGCGCCAAAGGCGTGTTCAGTACTTC CASSPHLRTSGLRQRRVQYF
TRBJ1-2 . TRBV2 many TGTGCCAGCAGTGAATGGCCCTCCTATGGCTACACCTTC CASSEWPSYGYTF
TRBJ1-2 . TRBV12-3/TRBV12-4 few TGTGCCAGCACTCACAGCGGGACTTATGGCTACACCTTC CASTHSGTYGYTF
TRBJ2-5 . TRBV11-2 . TGTGCCAGCAGCTTCGAGCTCGACAAAGAGACCCAGTACTTC CASSFELDKETQYF
TRBJ2-2 . TRBV20-1 . TGCAGTGCTAGACAACCCGGGGAGCTGTTTTTT CSARQPGELFF
TRBJ2-2 . TRBV4-1 . TGCGCCAGCAGCCAAGGATCCGTGCTATGGGGGGACACCGGGGAGCTGTTTTTT CASSQGSVLWGDTGELFF
TRBJ1-1 TRBD1 TRBV30 . TGTGCCTGGAGTATTCGACAGGGGGCGGGGACTGAAGCTTTCTTT CAWSIRQGAGTEAFF
TRBJ2-1 . TRBV27 . TGTGCCAGCAGTTTATCCCCCTTCTATGAGCAGTTCTTC CASSLSPFYEQFF
TRBJ2-7 . TRBV29-1 few TGCAGCGTTGACCACAGGAGTTCCTACGAGCAGTACTTC CSVDHRSSYEQYF
TRBJ2-1 . TRBV6-1 many TGTGCCAGCAGTGAAAGTCGGGGGGCCGTTTATGAGCAGTTCTTC CASSESRGAVYEQFF
TRBJ2-5 . TRBV5-1 . TGCGCCAGCAGCGCGGACAGTCAAGAGACCCAGTACTTC CASSADSQETQYF
TRBJ1-6 . TRBV28 few TGTGCCAGCAGTTTAATGGGCCAGTATAATTCACCCCTCCACTTT CASSLMGQYNSPLHF
TRBJ2-2 TRBD2 TRBV7-2 many TGTGCCAGCAGCCAGACTAGCGGGAGGGCCAGGACCGGGGAGCTGTTTTTT CASSQTSGRARTGELFF
TRBJ2-5 . TRBV3-1 many TGTGCCAGCAGCCAAGGGGGCTTGATAAAAGGAGAGACCCAGTACTTC CASSQGGLIKGETQYF
TRBJ1-1 TRBD1 TRBV11-2 many TGTGCCAGCAGGGGACAGGGGAACACTGAAGCTTTCTTT CASRGQGNTEAFF
TRBJ2-1 . TRBV20-1 many TGCAGTGCTAGCGTCCTGGGACTTCTAAATGAGCAGTTCTTC CSASVLGLLNEQFF
TRBJ1-1 . TRBV6-1 many TGTGCCAGCAGTGAGCCGTCAAGGACGCAAGCTTTCTTT CASSEPSRTQAFF
TRBJ2-7 . TRBV5-4 . TGTGCCAGCTCCTCGGGTCTAAACTTCTACGAGCAGTACTTC CASSSGLNFYEQYF
TRBJ2-1 TRBD2 TRBV15 . TGTGCCACCAGCAGCCCCACTAGCGGGAGTTACAATGAGCAGTTCTTC CATSSPTSGSYNEQFF